This T cell receptor beta chain was observed in a study of blood T cell repertoires in COVID-19. About the research overall: PBMCs, B-cell-depleted T cells, or T cells were the source of the cDNA or gDNA that made up the material.

The CDR3 extends over 11 amino acids. Trimming removed 7 bases at V and 7 bases at J, with 13 bases between. Germline loops: CDR1 GTSNPN, CDR2 SVGIG (reference sequence). TCRdb's table, derived via immunoSEQ multiplex PCR, lists solely in-frame clones and lacks some. The sample has about 180,000 clones, just over 85% seen once; the top ten hold roughly 8.9%. The rearrangement uses TRBV30 and TRBJ1-2, with D possibly being TRBD1 (6 bases). The sequence was obtained from a woman between 18 and 29 years old who had recovered from COVID-19. Sequencing used PBMCs or T cells enriched from blood (not recorded which). DNA for the CDR3: TGTGCCTTCCGGGGGGCGCGTGGCTACACCTTC. Residues: CAFRGARGYTF.